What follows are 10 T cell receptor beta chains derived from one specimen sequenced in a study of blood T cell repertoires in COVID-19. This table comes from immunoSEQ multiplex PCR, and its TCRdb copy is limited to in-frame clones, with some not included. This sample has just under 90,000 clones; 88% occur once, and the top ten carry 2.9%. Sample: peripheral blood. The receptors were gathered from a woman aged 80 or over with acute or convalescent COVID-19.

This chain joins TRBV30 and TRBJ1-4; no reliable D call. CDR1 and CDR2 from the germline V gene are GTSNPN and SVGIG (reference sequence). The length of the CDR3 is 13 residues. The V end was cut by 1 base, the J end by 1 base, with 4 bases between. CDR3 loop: CAWSDGTNEKLFF. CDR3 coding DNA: TGTGCCTGGAGTGACGGAACTAATGAAAAACTGTTTTTT. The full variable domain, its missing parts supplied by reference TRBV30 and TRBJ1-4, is SQTIHQWPATLVQPVGSPLSLECTVEGTSNPNLYWYRQAAGRGLQLLFYSVGIGQISSEVPQNLSASRPQDRQFILSSKKLLLSDSGFYLCAWSDGTNEKLFFGSGTQLSVL.

Here the CDR3 reads CASGRRLQGTDTQYF. The CDR3 region has the DNA TGTGCTAGTGGCCGCCGCTTACAGGGCACAGATACGCAGTATTTT. The V call is TRBV12-5, the J call TRBJ2-3; D is perhaps TRBD1 (5 bases). The CDR3 length is 15 residues. CDR1 and CDR2 (germline): LGHNT, FRNRAP. V shed 6 bases and J shed 1 base, with 14 bases lying between them. The full variable domain, with the rest looked up from reference TRBV12-5 and TRBJ2-3, is DARVTQTPRHKVTEMGQEVTMRCQPILGHNTVFWYRQTMMQGLELLAYFRNRAPLDDSGMPKDRFSAEMPDATLATLKIQPSEPRDSAVYFCASGRRLQGTDTQYFGPGTRLTVL.

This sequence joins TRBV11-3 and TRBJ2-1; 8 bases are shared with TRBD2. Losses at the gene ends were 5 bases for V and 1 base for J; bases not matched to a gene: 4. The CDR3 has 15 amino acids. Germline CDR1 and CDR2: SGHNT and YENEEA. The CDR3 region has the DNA TGTGCCAGCAGCCGGGGGGGGAGTTCCTACAATGAGCAGTTCTTC. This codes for CASSRGGSSYNEQFF. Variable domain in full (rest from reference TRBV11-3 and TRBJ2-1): EAGVVQSPRYKIIEKKQPVAFWCNPISGHNTLYWYLQNLGQGPELLIRYENEEAVDDSQLPKDRFSAERLKGVDSTLKIQPAELGDSAVYLCASSRGGSSYNEQFFGPGTRLTVL.

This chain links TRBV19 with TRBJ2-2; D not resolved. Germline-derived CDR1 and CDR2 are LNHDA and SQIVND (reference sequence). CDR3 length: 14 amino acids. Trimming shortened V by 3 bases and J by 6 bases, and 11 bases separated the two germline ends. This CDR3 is CASSIGPRSGELFF. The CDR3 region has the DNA TGTGCCAGTAGTATCGGTCCTCGTTCCGGGGAGCTGTTTTTT.

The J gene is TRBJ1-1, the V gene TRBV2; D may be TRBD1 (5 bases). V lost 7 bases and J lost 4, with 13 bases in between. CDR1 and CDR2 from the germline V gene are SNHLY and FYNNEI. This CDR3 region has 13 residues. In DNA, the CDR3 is TGTGCCAGCAATATAAGGGGAGGCACTGAAGCTTTCTTT. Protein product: CASNIRGGTEAFF.

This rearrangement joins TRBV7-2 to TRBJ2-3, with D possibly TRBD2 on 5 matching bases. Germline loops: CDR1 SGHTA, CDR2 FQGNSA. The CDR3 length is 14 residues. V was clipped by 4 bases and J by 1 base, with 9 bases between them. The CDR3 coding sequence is TGTGCCAGCAGCTCCAGAGCGGGCACAGATACGCAGTATTTT. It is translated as CASSSRAGTDTQYF.

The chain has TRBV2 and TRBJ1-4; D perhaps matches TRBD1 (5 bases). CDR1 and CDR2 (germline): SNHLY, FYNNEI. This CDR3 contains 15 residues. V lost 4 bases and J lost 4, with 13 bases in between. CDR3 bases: TGTGCCAGCAGTGGCCCGGGGGTGGGTAATGAAAAACTGTTTTTT. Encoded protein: CASSGPGVGNEKLFF.

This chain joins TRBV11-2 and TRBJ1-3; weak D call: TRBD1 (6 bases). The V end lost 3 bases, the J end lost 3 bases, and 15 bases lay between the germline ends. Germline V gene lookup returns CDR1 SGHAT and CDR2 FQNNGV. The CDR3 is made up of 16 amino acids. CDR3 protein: CASSFHARTVGNTIYF. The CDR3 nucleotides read TGTGCCAGCAGCTTCCACGCCAGGACAGTTGGAAACACCATATATTTT.

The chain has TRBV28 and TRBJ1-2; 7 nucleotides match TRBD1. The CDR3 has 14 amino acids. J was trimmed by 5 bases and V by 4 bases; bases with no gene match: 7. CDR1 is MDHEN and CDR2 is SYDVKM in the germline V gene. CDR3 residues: CASSSGQINYGYTF. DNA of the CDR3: TGTGCCAGCAGTTCGGGACAGATTAATTATGGCTACACCTTC.

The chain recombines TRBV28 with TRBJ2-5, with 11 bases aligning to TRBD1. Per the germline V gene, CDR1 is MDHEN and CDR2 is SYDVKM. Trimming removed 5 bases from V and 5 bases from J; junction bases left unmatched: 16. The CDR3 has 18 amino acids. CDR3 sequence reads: CASSPTTTDRGRRETQYF. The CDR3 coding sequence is TGTGCCAGCAGTCCAACTACCACGGACAGGGGGCGAAGGGAGACCCAGTACTTC. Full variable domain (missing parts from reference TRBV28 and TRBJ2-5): DVKVTQSSRYLVKRTGEKVFLECVQDMDHENMFWYRQDPGLGLRLIYFSYDVKMKEKGDIPEGYSVSREKKERFSLILESASTNQTSMYLCASSPTTTDRGRRETQYFGPGTRLLVL.